In this sample, the clone carrying this TCR beta chain turned up many times. With 5 bases clipped from V and 2 bases from J, the junction kept 5 bases outside the gene matches. This CDR3 region has 15 residues. In germline, CDR1 is KGHSH, CDR2 LQKENI. This sample is drawn from a study of T cells in Graves' hyperthyroidism and ophthalmopathy. Clinical symptoms, serum thyroxine, TRAb, thyroid ultrasound and orbital computed tomography informed diagnoses. Fresh peripheral blood, approximately 9.1 ml, was the source of the PBMCs. What was amplified from RNA transcripts were TCR beta CDR3 regions. HTBI primers drove first-round RT-PCR of the TCR CDR3. MiXCR was run by TCRdb on the multiplex PCR reads, yielding one entry per CDR3 protein. There are about 480,000 distinct CDR3 sequences in the sample; about 15% occur only once, and around a sixth lies in the top ten.

The sequenced material came from blood. The chain employs TRBV18 and TRBJ2-2; 7 bases agree with TRBD2. The source of this sequence is a woman between 18 and 29 years old with Graves' hyperthyroidism. CDR3 in DNA: TGTGCCAGCTCATCTAGCGGACCAAACACCGGGGAGCTGTTTTTT. Amino acids: CASSSSGPNTGELFF.